The 24 T cell receptor beta chains below were found in one sample sequenced in a study of blood T cell repertoires in COVID-19. Generated by immunoSEQ multiplex PCR, the TCRdb table keeps only in-frame clones and is missing some. The sample holds about 220,000 clones, around 83% seen once. Material: peripheral blood. These receptors were collected from a man aged 40-49 years who had recovered from COVID-19.

The chain has TRBV7-2 and TRBJ2-5; 7 nucleotides align to TRBD1. V dropped 2 bases and J dropped 7; count of bases not matched to a gene: 13. Germline V gene data show CDR1 as SGHTA and CDR2 as FQGNSA. The CDR3 covers 16 residues. The DNA for the CDR3 is TGTGCCAGCAGCTTAAAAGAGGGGGCGATGTCTGGGACCCAGTACTTC. Translating gives CASSLKEGAMSGTQYF.

The chain couples TRBV11-2 to TRBJ1-4, with D perhaps matching TRBD1 (5 bases). Trimming pared 2 bases from V and 8 bases from J, leaving 6 bases between. The CDR3 consists of 12 residues. Germline V gives CDR1 SGHAT, CDR2 FQNNGV. The CDR3 here is CASSLSGEKLFF. The CDR3 DNA sequence: TGTGCCAGCAGCTTATCAGGGGAAAAACTGTTTTTT.

The chain combines TRBV18 with TRBJ1-1; 9 nucleotides align to TRBD1. Looked up from germline, CDR1 is KGHSH and CDR2 is LQKENI. This CDR3 is built from 13 residues. V dropped 2 bases and J dropped 5; count of bases not matched to a gene: 0. CDR3 sequence reads: CASSPGTGTEAFF. The CDR3 DNA is TGTGCCAGCTCACCAGGGACAGGGACTGAAGCTTTCTTT.

V and J are TRBV12-3 or TRBV12-4 and TRBJ2-5, with 10 positions matching TRBD1. The V and J ends lost 6 bases and 7 bases, in that order; junction bases with no gene match: 5. The CDR3 totals 13 residues. The CDR3 spells CASSRGQGRTQYF. DNA of the CDR3: TGTGCCAGCAGCCGGGGACAGGGGAGGACCCAGTACTTC.

This chain links TRBV7-2 with TRBJ1-2; 8 nucleotides agree with TRBD1. The CDR3 has 15 residues. The V gene's germline CDR1 is SGHTA and CDR2 FQGNSA. The trim removed 5 bases at V and 7 bases at J, leaving 12 bases unmatched. The CDR3 nucleotides read TGTGCCAGCAGCGCGAACAGGGGGATTACTTCTGGCTACACCTTC. This translates into CASSANRGITSGYTF.

Written as DNA, the CDR3 is TGCGCCAGCAGCCTCAGTTTGGCAGGGGGTAACTCTGGAAACACCATATATTTT. Amino acid sequence: CASSLSLAGGNSGNTIYF. This sequence joins TRBV4-3 and TRBJ1-3; 7 bases map to TRBD1. The CDR3 is made up of 18 amino acids. Germline assignment: CDR1 LGHNA and CDR2 YSLEER. Losses at the gene ends were 4 bases for V and 0 bases for J; bases not matched to a gene: 12.

The gene calls are TRBV4-3 and TRBJ2-7; 10 bases line up with TRBD2. The CDR3 consists of 16 residues. Unmatched junction bases numbered 5, after V lost 3 bases and J lost 0 bases. CDR1 is LGHNA, CDR2 YSLEER, per germline. CDR3 protein: CASSHGTSASSYEQYF. The DNA of the CDR3 is TGCGCCAGCAGCCATGGGACTAGCGCTAGCTCCTACGAGCAGTACTTC.

This rearrangement joins TRBV19 to TRBJ2-1, with 9 bases lining up with TRBD1. V trimming: 4 bases; J trimming: 8 bases; junction bases outside the gene matches: 9. The CDR3 loop spans 15 amino acids. Germline V lookup: CDR1 LNHDA, CDR2 SQIVND (reference sequence). CDR3 amino acids: CASSTRDRDRDEQFF. The CDR3 DNA reads TGTGCCAGTAGTACCCGGGACAGGGACCGCGATGAGCAGTTCTTC.

The rearrangement links TRBV4-3 to TRBJ2-7; 12 nucleotides match TRBD2. J lost 4 bases, V lost 0 bases, and 7 bases had no gene match. The germline V gene encodes CDR1 LGHNA and CDR2 YSLEER. This CDR3 spans 17 amino acids. The DNA for the CDR3 is TGCGCCAGCAGCCAAGACAGTCCTAGCGGGAGGGCGTACGAGCAGTACTTC. The encoded protein is CASSQDSPSGRAYEQYF.

Worth noting for this clone: At the DNA level, this CDR3 is encoded by other sequences in the same sample as well. V and J are TRBV2 and TRBJ1-1; 8 bases are shared with TRBD1. This CDR3 comprises 13 residues. Trimming cost V 8 bases and J 5 bases; bases outside gene matches: 7. Germline V CDR1 and CDR2: SNHLY, FYNNEI. The CDR3 region is CASSGQGRTEAFF. The CDR3 DNA follows: TGTGCCAGCTCCGGACAGGGCAGGACTGAAGCTTTCTTT.

V usage is TRBV5-5 and J usage is TRBJ1-1; D gene ambiguous. This CDR3 region has 14 residues. Looked up from germline, CDR1 is SGHKS and CDR2 is YYEKEE (reference sequence). With 4 bases removed from V and 1 base from J, the gap between germline ends came to 11 bases. The CDR3 DNA reads as TGTGCCAGCAGCCTAATTCCACCGAACACTGAAGCTTTCTTT. Residues: CASSLIPPNTEAFF.

The chain has TRBV7-8 and TRBJ2-7; 9 nucleotides align to TRBD2. The CDR3 is made up of 17 amino acids. CDR1 is SGHVS, CDR2 FQNEAQ, per germline. The V and J ends lost 2 bases and 0 bases, in that order; junction bases with no gene match: 8. The CDR3 loop is CASSLPLLAGSSYEQYF. The CDR3 coding sequence is TGTGCCAGCAGCTTACCACTCCTAGCGGGGAGCTCCTACGAGCAGTACTTC.

J is TRBJ2-2 and V is TRBV4-1; TRBD2 might be the D (6 bases). Trimming left V 4 bases short and J 5 bases short, with 14 bases between. This CDR3 is built from 15 residues. Germline-derived CDR1 and CDR2 are MGHRA and YSYEKL. This CDR3 is CASSRSPGGTGELFF. The DNA of the CDR3 is TGCGCCAGCAGCCGGTCCCCAGGAGGGACCGGGGAGCTGTTTTTT.

This chain links TRBV5-6 with TRBJ1-4, with TRBD1 matching over 9 bases. The CDR3 length is 15 residues. After removal of 5 bases from V and 8 bases from J, the junction contained 10 bases not matched to a gene. From germline, CDR1 is SGHDT and CDR2 YYEEEE. The CDR3 bases are TGTGCCAGCAGACAGACAGGGGGGGCTCGGGAAAAACTGTTTTTT. As protein: CASRQTGGAREKLFF.

This chain links TRBV10-1 with TRBJ2-3; TRBD2 aligns across 7 bases. This CDR3 contains 14 residues. Germline CDR1 WNHNN, CDR2 SYGVQD (reference sequence). Trimming at V came to 6 bases and at J to 5 bases, leaving 8 bases not matched to a gene. CDR3 bases: TGCGCCAGCAGCCCCACTAGCGCGAGAGATACGCAGTATTTT. The encoded protein is CASSPTSARDTQYF.

The chain recombines TRBV1 with TRBJ2-1; the D call in the table, TRBD1, was not verified against the DNA. TRBV1 is classified as a pseudogene. CDR3 length equals 17 residues. The CDR3 loop is CTSSQEPGQGSYNEQFF. As DNA, the CDR3 is TGCACCAGCAGCCAAGAGCCGGGACAGGGATCTTACAATGAGCAGTTCTTC.

This sequence joins TRBV11-3 and TRBJ2-6; unclear D gene. V lost 3 bases, J lost 2 bases, and 8 bases lay in between. The CDR3 has 15 residues. Germline V gene data show CDR1 as SGHNT and CDR2 as YENEEA. As DNA, the CDR3 is TGTGCCAGCAGCTTCGGTGGAGCTGGGGCCAACGTCCTGACTTTC. It yields the protein CASSFGGAGANVLTF.

In nucleotides, the CDR3 is TGTGCCAGCAGCTTAGGCAGGGGACCCACAGATACGCAGTATTTT. Protein: CASSLGRGPTDTQYF. The genes are TRBV11-3 and TRBJ2-3; TRBD1 is a possible D gene (6 bases). Between the trimmed V and J ends, which lost 1 base and 2 bases, there was a span of 10 bases. The CDR3 length is 15 residues. Germline CDR1 and CDR2: SGHNT and YENEEA.

This chain's CDR3 is CASIVGGGRELFF. As DNA, the CDR3 is TGTGCCAGCATCGTGGGGGGAGGCCGGGAGCTGTTTTTT. This chain joins TRBV28 and TRBJ2-2; tentative D call: TRBD2 (6 bases). The CDR3 is made up of 13 amino acids. V was trimmed by 7 bases and J by 9 bases, leaving 15 bases between them. The V gene's germline CDR1 is MDHEN and CDR2 SYDVKM.

The V and J genes are TRBV5-1 and TRBJ1-1; the match to TRBD1 covers 8 bases. This CDR3 has 15 amino acids. Trimming cost V 4 bases and J 4 bases; bases outside gene matches: 9. The germline CDR1 and CDR2 sequences are SGHRS and YFSETQ. In DNA, the CDR3 is TGCGCCAGCAGCCCTAATCCAGGGGGCGGCACTGAAGCTTTCTTT. It is translated as CASSPNPGGGTEAFF.

This chain joins TRBV6-5 and TRBJ1-3, with D hard to call. Trimming pared 8 bases from V and 4 bases from J, leaving 18 bases between. The CDR3 totals 15 residues. CDR1 and CDR2 from the germline V gene are MNHEY and SVGAGI. CDR3 amino acids: CASRKPGSLGNTIYF. The CDR3 DNA reads as TGTGCCAGCCGAAAGCCGGGAAGCCTAGGAAACACCATATATTTT.

The chain recombines TRBV9 with TRBJ1-1; no reliable D call. This CDR3 is 16 amino acids long. V gave up 0 bases and J gave up 4 bases, with 16 bases separating them. Germline V CDR1 and CDR2: SGDLS, YYNGEE. The CDR3 DNA is TGTGCCAGCAGCGTAGATTGGGCAGGCGGAGGCACTGAAGCTTTCTTT. Its protein product is CASSVDWAGGGTEAFF.

V usage is TRBV6-5 and J usage is TRBJ1-1; 7 bases align to TRBD1. CDR3 length: 15 amino acids. Germline trimming cut 2 bases from V and 1 base from J; bases unmatched to any gene: 4. CDR1 MNHEY and CDR2 SVGAGI come from the germline V gene. The CDR3 is CASSYRAGGNTEAFF. DNA of the CDR3: TGTGCCAGCAGTTACAGGGCAGGGGGGAACACTGAAGCTTTCTTT.

This rearrangement joins TRBV4-3 to TRBJ1-6; 7 bases map to TRBD1. CDR3 length: 15 amino acids. The germline V gene encodes CDR1 LGHNA and CDR2 YSLEER. Trimming at V came to 3 bases and at J to 5 bases, leaving 4 bases not matched to a gene. CDR3 nucleotide sequence: TGCGCCAGCAGCCAGGATGACAGGGATAATTCACCCCTCCACTTT. This sequence encodes CASSQDDRDNSPLHF.